The table lists the clone carrying this T cell receptor (beta chain) with a few counts. The data belong to a study of blood T cell repertoires in COVID-19. Study information: The United States, Italy and Spain provided the acute and convalescent COVID-19 samples. From T cells, B-cell-depleted T cells, or PBMCs came the material, which was cDNA or gDNA.

Germline V gene lookup returns CDR1 MNHEY and CDR2 SMNVEV (reference sequence). The V and J ends lost 5 bases and 0 bases, in that order; junction bases with no gene match: 7. This CDR3 spans 16 amino acids. In the original workflow: Reference gene primer amplification in the assay estimated nucleated cell counts. The table came from immunoSEQ multiplex PCR; TCRdb's copy has only in-frame clones and leaves some out. The V and J calls and the clone size are those of that table, but D and trimming were determined from the DNA. The repertoire has approximately 220,000 clones, over 80% of them found once; the top ten carry 27%.

The TCR comes from a man aged 40-50 years with acute or convalescent COVID-19. Sequenced: peripheral blood. The chain uses TRBV27 and TRBJ1-5; 7 nucleotides match TRBD1. The CDR3 sequence is CASSMTGYYSNQPQHF. The CDR3 DNA follows: TGTGCCAGCAGTATGACAGGGTACTATAGCAATCAGCCCCAGCATTTT.